The next 27 T cell receptor beta chains were all read from a single sample in a study of T cell responses to AZD1222 COVID-19 vaccine. Assay used: immunoSEQ multiplex PCR; TCRdb lists only in-frame clones, some missing. Among about 110,000 clones listed, 70% to 90% were seen once. This specimen was peripheral blood, taken on day 0 of AZD1222 vaccination. These TCRs come from an adult in good health.

This rearrangement joins TRBV19 to TRBJ1-1, with TRBD1 matching over 7 bases. The V gene's germline CDR1 is LNHDA and CDR2 SQIVND (reference sequence). V lost 6 bases to trimming and J lost 1 base; unmatched junction nucleotides: 8. The CDR3 contains 15 residues. Written as DNA, the CDR3 is TGTGCCAGTAGGGAGGACAGGCGAGGGAACACTGAAGCTTTCTTT. Its translation: CASREDRRGNTEAFF.

J is TRBJ2-5 and V is TRBV28; unclear D gene. From germline, CDR1 is MDHEN and CDR2 SYDVKM. This CDR3 spans 15 amino acids. Trimming pared 6 bases from V and 2 bases from J, leaving 16 bases between. The CDR3 loop is CASSFRRPGQETQYF. The CDR3 DNA reads as TGTGCCAGCAGCTTCAGACGTCCTGGACAAGAGACCCAGTACTTC.

The chain uses TRBV27 and TRBJ2-2; 8 bases match TRBD2. V shed 5 bases and J 1 base; nucleotides not matched to a gene: 12. In germline, CDR1 is MNHEY, CDR2 SMNVEV (reference sequence). This CDR3 spans 18 amino acids. CDR3 region: CASSATLRGGMNTGELFF. Written as DNA, the CDR3 is TGTGCCAGCAGTGCAACACTACGCGGGGGGATGAACACCGGGGAGCTGTTTTTT.

The rearrangement joins TRBV5-5 to TRBJ1-4, with a possible D match to TRBD1 (6 bases). The CDR3 totals 16 residues. The V gene lost 0 bases and the J gene lost 4 bases, with 13 bases spanning the gap. Germline values: CDR1 SGHKS, CDR2 YYEKEE (reference sequence). The CDR3 region is CASSLDAGAVNEKLFF. The CDR3 DNA sequence: TGTGCCAGCAGCTTGGACGCAGGGGCGGTTAATGAAAAACTGTTTTTT.

The rearrangement links TRBV2 to TRBJ1-1, with TRBD1 as a possible D gene (5 bases). Germline loops: CDR1 SNHLY, CDR2 FYNNEI. This CDR3 region has 12 residues. The ends were cut back, 8 bases at V and 6 bases at J, with 13 bases in the middle. CDR3 sequence reads: CASGDGRAEAFF. The CDR3, as DNA: TGTGCCAGCGGGGACGGCCGCGCTGAAGCTTTCTTT.

Only one count was recorded for this clone. This chain uses TRBV11-2 with TRBJ2-7; possibly TRBD1 for D (6 bases). Germline-derived CDR1 and CDR2 are SGHAT and FQNNGV. The CDR3 length is 16 residues. Trimming pared 4 bases from V and 5 bases from J, leaving 21 bases between. The CDR3 here is CASSSYSQGNKNEQYF. Written as DNA, the CDR3 is TGTGCCAGCAGCTCATACTCACAGGGTAATAAGAACGAGCAGTACTTC.

The chain links TRBV27 to TRBJ2-5; D is ambiguous. This CDR3 is 13 amino acids long. Trimming left V 3 bases short and J 2 bases short, with 7 bases between. Germline assignment: CDR1 MNHEY and CDR2 SMNVEV (reference sequence). The CDR3 DNA follows: TGTGCCAGCAGTTTTAGACCTCAAGAGACCCAGTACTTC. Protein product: CASSFRPQETQYF.

This clone has only one observation. The chain employs TRBV5-1 and TRBJ1-1; the match to TRBD1 covers 10 bases. J lost 5 bases, V lost 4 bases, and 8 bases had no gene match. This CDR3 contains 15 residues. Germline assignment: CDR1 SGHRS and CDR2 YFSETQ. The chain's CDR3 is CASSPTRTGGTEAFF. Written as DNA, the CDR3 is TGCGCCAGCAGCCCGACCCGGACAGGGGGGACTGAAGCTTTCTTT.

This chain uses TRBV5-1 with TRBJ2-1; D unclear. Germline-derived CDR1 and CDR2 are SGHRS and YFSETQ. The CDR3 sequence is 14 residues long. Trimming left V 2 bases short and J 5 bases short, with 11 bases between. CDR3 sequence (DNA): TGCGCCAGCAGCTTTGATGGACGGAACAATGAGCAGTTCTTC. Protein product: CASSFDGRNNEQFF.

V and J are TRBV4-1 and TRBJ2-7; TRBD2 aligns across 9 bases. This CDR3 contains 15 residues. V shed 1 base and J 2 bases; nucleotides not matched to a gene: 3. Germline V CDR1 and CDR2: MGHRA, YSYEKL. Written as DNA, the CDR3 is TGCGCCAGCAGCCAAGGGGCGGGGGGGCCCTACGAGCAGTACTTC. Amino acids: CASSQGAGGPYEQYF.

This chain links TRBV11-3 with TRBJ2-1; the match to TRBD2 covers 8 bases. Germline-derived CDR1 and CDR2 are SGHNT and YENEEA. With 1 base clipped from V and 2 bases from J, the junction kept 4 bases outside the gene matches. This CDR3 is 16 amino acids long. The CDR3 here is CASSLVAGGTYNEQFF. CDR3 DNA: TGTGCCAGCAGCTTAGTGGCGGGAGGTACCTACAATGAGCAGTTCTTC.

The V gene is TRBV28, the J gene TRBJ1-1; D is ambiguous. Germline loops: CDR1 MDHEN, CDR2 SYDVKM. CDR3 length equals 10 residues. The ends were cut back, 5 bases at V and 5 bases at J, with 3 bases in the middle. CDR3 DNA sequence: TGTGCCAGCAGTCGGACTGAAGCTTTCTTT. Encoded protein: CASSRTEAFF.

The chain couples TRBV6-5 to TRBJ2-7; TRBD1 matches 8 bases. Per germline, CDR1 MNHEY and CDR2 SVGAGI. After removal of 4 bases from V and 7 bases from J, the junction contained 12 bases not matched to a gene. The CDR3 sequence is 15 residues long. The CDR3 DNA reads TGTGCCAGCAGTTTCCACGCCCGACAGGGGAGTGAGCAGTACTTC. Amino acids: CASSFHARQGSEQYF.

This chain links TRBV6-6 with TRBJ1-1; a possible D gene is TRBD1 (5 bases). The CDR3 length is 14 residues. Germline CDR1 MNHNY, CDR2 SVGAGI (reference sequence). The V end was cut by 2 bases, the J end by 2 bases, with 9 bases between. The CDR3 sequence is CASSYDSLNTEAFF. CDR3 in DNA: TGTGCCAGCAGTTACGACAGCTTAAACACTGAAGCTTTCTTT.

This rearrangement joins TRBV28 to TRBJ2-3; 8 nucleotides match TRBD1. Germline CDR1 reads MDHEN; CDR2 reads SYDVKM. The CDR3 consists of 13 residues. The trim removed 6 bases at V and 5 bases at J, leaving 4 bases unmatched. CDR3 sequence reads: CASRQGAGDTQYF. In DNA, the CDR3 is TGTGCCAGCAGGCAGGGGGCCGGAGATACGCAGTATTTT.

This chain links TRBV15 with TRBJ2-7; the D gene is possibly TRBD1 (5 bases). The CDR3 covers 14 residues. The germline gives CDR1 LNHNV, CDR2 YYDKDF (reference sequence). V shed 1 base and J shed 2 bases, with 9 bases lying between them. The CDR3 loop is CATSRGGPTYEQYF. In DNA, the CDR3 is TGTGCCACCAGCAGAGGGGGCCCCACCTACGAGCAGTACTTC. Looking up the rest from reference TRBV15 and TRBJ2-7 gives the full variable domain: DAMVIQNPRYQVTQFGKPVTLSCSQTLNHNVMYWYQQKSSQAPKLLFHYYDKDFNNEADTPDNFQSRRPNTSFCFLDIRSPGLGDTAMYLCATSRGGPTYEQYFGPGTRLTVT.

A few counts support this clone. The V call is TRBV7-2, the J call TRBJ1-2, with D maybe TRBD1 (6 bases). Germline assignment: CDR1 SGHTA and CDR2 FQGNSA. With 5 bases removed from V and 4 bases from J, the gap between germline ends came to 14 bases. The CDR3 runs to 14 residues. The CDR3 loop reads CASSPGGQIYGYTF. In DNA, the CDR3 is TGTGCCAGCAGCCCTGGGGGGCAGATCTATGGCTACACCTTC.

In DNA form, the CDR3 reads TGTGCCAGTAGGGGCCCCAATCAGCCCCAGCATTTT. Translated: CASRGPNQPQHF. The rearrangement uses TRBV19 and TRBJ1-5; no reliable D call. Germline CDR1 LNHDA, CDR2 SQIVND (reference sequence). The CDR3 is 12 amino acids. The germline V and J ends were trimmed by 6 bases and 3 bases, with 6 bases remaining between them.

This chain connects TRBV2 to TRBJ1-6, with 7 bases identical to TRBD1. V lost 4 bases and J lost 10; bases outside the gene matches: 4. In germline, CDR1 is SNHLY, CDR2 FYNNEI. The CDR3 sequence is 13 residues long. CDR3 sequence (DNA): TGTGCCAGCAGTGGGCAGGGGGTATCACCCCTCCACTTT. Translating it yields CASSGQGVSPLHF.

The chain couples TRBV10-2 to TRBJ1-5; D gene unclear. Per the germline V gene, CDR1 is WSHSY and CDR2 is SAAADI. The CDR3 consists of 15 residues. V lost 1 base and J 3 bases, leaving 10 bases between the germline ends. The CDR3 loop reads CASSEFKSSNQPQHF. CDR3 DNA: TGCGCCAGCAGTGAGTTTAAGAGTTCCAATCAGCCCCAGCATTTT.

This rearrangement joins TRBV18 to TRBJ1-2; 7 bases agree with TRBD1. CDR1 and CDR2 (germline): KGHSH, LQKENI. The ends lost 6 bases at V and 5 bases at J; junction bases unmatched: 3. CDR3 length: 12 amino acids. The CDR3, as DNA: TGTGCCAGCTCCCCGGGACAGTATGGCTACACCTTC. This translates into CASSPGQYGYTF. Filled out from reference TRBV18 and TRBJ1-2, the complete variable domain reads NAGVMQNPRHLVRRRGQEARLRCSPMKGHSHVYWYRQLPEEGLKFMVYLQKENIIDESGMPKERFSAEFPKEGPSILRIQQVVRGDSAAYFCASSPGQYGYTFGSGTRLTVV.

J is TRBJ2-7 and V is TRBV24-1, with TRBD2 matching 7 bases. After removal of 3 bases from V and 5 bases from J, the junction contained 3 bases not matched to a gene. The V gene's germline CDR1 is KGHDR and CDR2 SFDVKD. This CDR3 is 13 amino acids long. The CDR3 here is CATSDVGLNEQYF. In DNA, the CDR3 is TGTGCCACCAGTGATGTGGGACTAAACGAGCAGTACTTC.

This clone was counted a few times. This rearrangement joins TRBV10-1 to TRBJ2-3; D unclear. V lost 0 bases to trimming and J lost 2 bases, with 9 bases between them. This CDR3 is 15 amino acids long. The V gene's germline CDR1 is WNHNN and CDR2 SYGVQD (reference sequence). CDR3 DNA sequence: TGCGCCAGCAGTGAGTCGGCGAGAGCCACAGATACGCAGTATTTT. It yields the protein CASSESARATDTQYF.

The rearrangement links TRBV30 to TRBJ1-1; TRBD1 is a possible D gene (5 bases). V was clipped by 5 bases and J by 3 bases, with 16 bases between them. The CDR3 loop spans 14 amino acids. Per germline, CDR1 GTSNPN and CDR2 SVGIG (reference sequence). CDR3 region: CAWAILSRDTEAFF. CDR3 bases: TGTGCCTGGGCCATTCTCAGCAGGGACACTGAAGCTTTCTTT.

The V gene is TRBV11-3, the J gene TRBJ2-2, with D maybe TRBD2 (5 bases). CDR1 SGHNT and CDR2 YENEEA come from the germline V gene. Between the trimmed V and J ends, which lost 1 base and 2 bases, there was a span of 11 bases. The CDR3 sequence is 16 residues long. CDR3 region: CASSLGYGGNTGELFF. The CDR3 DNA sequence: TGTGCCAGCAGCTTAGGGTACGGAGGAAACACCGGGGAGCTGTTTTTT.

The chain combines TRBV19 with TRBJ1-5, with D uncertain. Germline assignment: CDR1 LNHDA and CDR2 SQIVND (reference sequence). CDR3 size: 13 residues. V gave up 3 bases and J gave up 6 bases, with 9 bases separating them. The CDR3 sequence is CASSMSKGQPQHF. The CDR3 DNA reads as TGTGCCAGTAGTATGTCCAAAGGTCAGCCCCAGCATTTT.

The V and J genes are TRBV7-2 and TRBJ1-2; possibly TRBD1 for D (6 bases). The CDR3 consists of 14 residues. Trimming cost V 5 bases and J 8 bases, with 18 bases left between them. CDR1 and CDR2 (germline): SGHTA, FQGNSA. The CDR3 DNA follows: TGTGCCAGCAGCCCGGGACTAACAGGGTACGGCTACACCTTC. This codes for CASSPGLTGYGYTF.